Reported below is one T cell receptor beta chain. The antigen is unknown. The sample originates from a study of beta chain features in type 1 diabetes. Since all of the isolated RNA was reverse transcribed, expressed TCRB transcripts were what got sequenced. Method: immunoSEQ multiplex PCR; TCRdb's copy keeps in-frame clones and lacks some. The sample lists about 260,000 clones, 68% occurring once. Every participating donor gave one draw, a heparinised blood sample averaging around 100 mL. Findings and caveats of the study: VDJ junctions from patients with type 1 diabetes contained fewer insertions and more deletions. Naive, central memory and Treg TCRB repertoires appeared more alike in patients than in healthy donors. Cells with high TCR expression could be over-represented when cDNA is sequenced.

The sequence came from a man younger than 40 in good health. Sample: naive CD4+ T cells from blood.

The CDR3 sequence is CASSQVDSEETQYF. In nucleotides, the CDR3 is TGCGCCAGCAGCCAAGTGGACAGTGAAGAGACCCAGTACTTC. The chain carries TRBV4-1 and TRBJ2-5; a weak D match, TRBD1 (6 bases). Germline values: CDR1 MGHRA, CDR2 YSYEKL. There are 14 residues in the CDR3. The V end lost 1 base, the J end lost 3 bases, and 9 bases lay between the germline ends.